This T cell receptor (beta chain) comes out of a study of human T cells and chemical hapten exposure. As for the study in general: Application of 0.01% DPC to the upper back was done by patch test, with a reading at 6 days. Notes on the study in general: DPC sensitization left the count of TCRs above 1 in 1000 unchanged.

This clonotype was seen at least ten times. Antigen specificity is unknown. Via MiXCR, TCRdb re-called the RACE reads, giving one row per CDR3 protein. The table lists some 360,000 distinct CDR3 sequences, approximately 5% of them singletons. There are 15 residues in the CDR3. Germline V lookup: CDR1 MGHRA, CDR2 YSYEKL. V lost 1 base, J lost 0 bases, and 7 bases lay in between. The time point: pre-sensitization, week 0. Treatment given: therapeutic diphenylcyclopropenone sensitization with weekly scalp DPC. Alopecia patients between 18 and 70 years old and suitable for DPC were used as donors. The V call is TRBV4-1, the J call TRBJ1-5; no reliable D call. The specimen was whole blood, collected in connection with sensitization to the hapten diphenylcyclopropenone (DPC). The origin of this receptor is a woman in her forties or fifties with alopecia areata. Some clones in this sample may be carry-over from other donors' samples. The CDR3 loop reads CASSQGGYSNQPQHF. The CDR3 nucleotides read TGCGCCAGCAGCCAAGGCGGATATAGCAATCAGCCCCAGCATTTT.